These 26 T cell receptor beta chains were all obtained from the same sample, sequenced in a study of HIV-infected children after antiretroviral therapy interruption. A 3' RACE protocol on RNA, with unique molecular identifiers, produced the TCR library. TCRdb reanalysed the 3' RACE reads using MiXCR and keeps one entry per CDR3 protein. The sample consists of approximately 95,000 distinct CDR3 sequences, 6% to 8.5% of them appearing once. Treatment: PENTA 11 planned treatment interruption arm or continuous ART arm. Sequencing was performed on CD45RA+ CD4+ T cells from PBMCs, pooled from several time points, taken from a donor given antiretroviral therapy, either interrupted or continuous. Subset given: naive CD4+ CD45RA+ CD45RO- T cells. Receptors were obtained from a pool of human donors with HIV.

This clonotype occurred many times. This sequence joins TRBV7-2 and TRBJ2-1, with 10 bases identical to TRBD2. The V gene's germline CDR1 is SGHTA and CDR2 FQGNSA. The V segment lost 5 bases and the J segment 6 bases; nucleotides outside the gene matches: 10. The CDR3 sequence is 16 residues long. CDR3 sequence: CASSLWTSGALNEQFF. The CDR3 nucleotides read TGTGCCAGCAGCCTGTGGACTAGCGGAGCTCTCAATGAGCAGTTCTTC. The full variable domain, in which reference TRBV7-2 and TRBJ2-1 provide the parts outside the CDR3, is GAGVSQSPSNKVTEKGKDVELRCDPISGHTALYWYRQSLGQGLEFLIYFQGNSAPDKSGLPSDRFSAERTGGSVSTLTIQRTQQEDSAVYLCASSLWTSGALNEQFFGPGTRLTVL.

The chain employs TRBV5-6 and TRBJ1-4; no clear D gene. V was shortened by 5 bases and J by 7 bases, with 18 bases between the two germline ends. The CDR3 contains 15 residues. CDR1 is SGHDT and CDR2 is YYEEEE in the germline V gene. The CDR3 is CASRNYSFRAEKLFF. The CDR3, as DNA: TGTGCCAGCAGAAATTACTCCTTTCGTGCTGAAAAACTGTTTTTT.

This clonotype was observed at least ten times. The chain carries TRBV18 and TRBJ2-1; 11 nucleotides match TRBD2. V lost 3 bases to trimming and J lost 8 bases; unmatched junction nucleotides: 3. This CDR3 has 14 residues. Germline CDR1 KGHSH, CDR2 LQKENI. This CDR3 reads CASSPTSGSDEQFF. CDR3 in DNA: TGTGCCAGCTCACCCACTAGCGGGAGCGATGAGCAGTTCTTC.

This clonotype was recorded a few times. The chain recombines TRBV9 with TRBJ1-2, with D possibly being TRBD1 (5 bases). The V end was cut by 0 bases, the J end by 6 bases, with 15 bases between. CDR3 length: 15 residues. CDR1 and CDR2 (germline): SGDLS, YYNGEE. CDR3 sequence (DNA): TGTGCCAGCAGCGTAGAGCCTTCAGGGTTCCATGGCTACACCTTC. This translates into CASSVEPSGFHGYTF.

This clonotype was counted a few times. Here the CDR3 DNA reads TGTGCCATCAGTGAGCAACGGACAGGGCTGGGCAATCAGCCCCAGCATTTT. Amino acids: CAISEQRTGLGNQPQHF. This rearrangement joins TRBV10-3 to TRBJ1-5, with 8 bases matching TRBD1. The CDR3 sequence is 17 residues long. The V gene's germline CDR1 is ENHRY and CDR2 SYGVKD. J was trimmed by 2 bases and V by 2 bases; bases with no gene match: 8.

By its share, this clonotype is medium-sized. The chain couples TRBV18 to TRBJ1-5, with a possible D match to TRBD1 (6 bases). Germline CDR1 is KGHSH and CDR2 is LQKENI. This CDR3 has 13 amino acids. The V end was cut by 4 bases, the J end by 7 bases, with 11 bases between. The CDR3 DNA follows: TGTGCCAGCTCACAGGGGGAGGAACAGCCCCAGCATTTT. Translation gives CASSQGEEQPQHF.

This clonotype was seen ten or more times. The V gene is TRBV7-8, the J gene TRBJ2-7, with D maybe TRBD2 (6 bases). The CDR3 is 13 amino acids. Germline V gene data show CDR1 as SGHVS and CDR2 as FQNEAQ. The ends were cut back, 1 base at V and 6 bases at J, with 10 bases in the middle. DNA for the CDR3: TGTGCCAGCAGCTTAGAGGAGGGGAGCGAGCAGTACTTC. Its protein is CASSLEEGSEQYF.

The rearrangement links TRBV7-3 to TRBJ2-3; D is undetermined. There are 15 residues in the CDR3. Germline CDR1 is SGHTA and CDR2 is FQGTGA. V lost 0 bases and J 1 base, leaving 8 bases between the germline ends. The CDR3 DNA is TGTGCCAGCAGCTTAACCCTCCTGGGCACAGATACGCAGTATTTT. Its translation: CASSLTLLGTDTQYF.

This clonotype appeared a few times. In DNA, the CDR3 is TGCAGTGCTAGTAAGGTGAGGGGACTATCGAAAAATGAGCAGTTCTTC. Protein sequence: CSASKVRGLSKNEQFF. The rearrangement joins TRBV20-1 to TRBJ2-1, with 7 bases fitting TRBD2. The CDR3 spans 16 residues. Germline CDR1 DFQATT, CDR2 SNEGSKA (reference sequence). V shed 3 bases, J shed 7 bases, and the junction held 15 bases outside the gene matches.

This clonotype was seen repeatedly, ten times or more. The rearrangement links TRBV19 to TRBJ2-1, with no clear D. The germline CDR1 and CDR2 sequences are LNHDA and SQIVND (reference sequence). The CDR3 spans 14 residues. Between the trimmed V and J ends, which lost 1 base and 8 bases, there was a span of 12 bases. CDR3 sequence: CASSIGAPGDEQFF. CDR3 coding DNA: TGTGCCAGTAGTATAGGGGCCCCTGGGGATGAGCAGTTCTTC.

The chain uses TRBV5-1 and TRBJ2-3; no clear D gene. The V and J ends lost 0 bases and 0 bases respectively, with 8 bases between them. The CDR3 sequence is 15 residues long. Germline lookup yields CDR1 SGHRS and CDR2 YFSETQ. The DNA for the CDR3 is TGCGCCAGCAGCTTGGCCTATGGCAGCACAGATACGCAGTATTTT. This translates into CASSLAYGSTDTQYF.

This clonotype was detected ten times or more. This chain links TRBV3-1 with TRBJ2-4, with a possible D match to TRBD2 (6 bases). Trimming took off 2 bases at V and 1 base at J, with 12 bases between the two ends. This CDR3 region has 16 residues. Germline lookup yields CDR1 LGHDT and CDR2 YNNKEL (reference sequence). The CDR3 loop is CASSQRGEVAKNIQYF. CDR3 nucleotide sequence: TGTGCCAGCAGCCAACGAGGGGAGGTGGCCAAAAACATTCAGTACTTC.

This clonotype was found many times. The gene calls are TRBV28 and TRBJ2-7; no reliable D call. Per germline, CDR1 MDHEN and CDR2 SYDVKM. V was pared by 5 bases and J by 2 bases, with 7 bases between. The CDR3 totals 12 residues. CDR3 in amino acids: CASSPTAYEQYF. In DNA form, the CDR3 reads TGTGCCAGCAGTCCCACCGCCTACGAGCAGTACTTC.

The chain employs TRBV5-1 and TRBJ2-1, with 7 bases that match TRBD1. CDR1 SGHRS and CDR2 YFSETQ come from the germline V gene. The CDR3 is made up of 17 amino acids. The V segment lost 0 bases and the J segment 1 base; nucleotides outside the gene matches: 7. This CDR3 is CASSLDAPGQSYNEQFF. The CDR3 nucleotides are TGCGCCAGCAGCTTGGACGCTCCGGGACAGTCCTACAATGAGCAGTTCTTC.

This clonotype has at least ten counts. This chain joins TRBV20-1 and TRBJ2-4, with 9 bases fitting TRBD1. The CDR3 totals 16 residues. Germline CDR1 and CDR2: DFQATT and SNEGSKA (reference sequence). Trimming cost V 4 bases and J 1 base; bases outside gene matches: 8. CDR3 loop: CSAKLTGGAAKNIQYF. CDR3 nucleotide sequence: TGCAGTGCTAAACTCACAGGGGGCGCTGCCAAAAACATTCAGTACTTC.

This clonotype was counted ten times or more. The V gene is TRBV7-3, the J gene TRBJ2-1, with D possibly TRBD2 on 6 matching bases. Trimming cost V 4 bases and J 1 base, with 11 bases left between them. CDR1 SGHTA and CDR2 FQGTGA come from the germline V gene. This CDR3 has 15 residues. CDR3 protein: CASSSIAASYNEQFF. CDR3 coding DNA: TGTGCCAGCAGCTCTATAGCGGCGTCCTACAATGAGCAGTTCTTC.

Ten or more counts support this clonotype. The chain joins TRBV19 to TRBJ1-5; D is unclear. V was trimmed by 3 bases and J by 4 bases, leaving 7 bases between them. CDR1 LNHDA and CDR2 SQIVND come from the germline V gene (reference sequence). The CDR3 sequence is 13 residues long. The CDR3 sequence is CASSIAGNQPQHF. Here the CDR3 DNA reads TGTGCCAGTAGTATCGCGGGGAATCAGCCCCAGCATTTT.

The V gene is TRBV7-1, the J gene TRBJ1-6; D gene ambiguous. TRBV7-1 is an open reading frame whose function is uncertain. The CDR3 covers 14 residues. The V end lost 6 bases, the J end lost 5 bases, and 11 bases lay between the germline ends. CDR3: CASSPMGNNSPLHF. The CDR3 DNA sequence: TGTGCCAGCAGTCCGATGGGAAATAATTCACCCCTCCACTTT.

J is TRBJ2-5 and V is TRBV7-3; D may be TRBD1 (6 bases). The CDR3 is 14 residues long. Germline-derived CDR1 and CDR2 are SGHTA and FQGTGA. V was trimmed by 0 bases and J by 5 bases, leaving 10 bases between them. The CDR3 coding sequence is TGTGCCAGCAGCTTAACCCAGGGGTCGGAGACCCAGTACTTC. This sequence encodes CASSLTQGSETQYF.

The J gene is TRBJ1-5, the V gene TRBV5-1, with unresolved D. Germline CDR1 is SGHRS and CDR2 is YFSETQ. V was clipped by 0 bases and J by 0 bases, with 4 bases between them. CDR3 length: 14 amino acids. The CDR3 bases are TGCGCCAGCAGCTTGGAGGGTAGCAATCAGCCCCAGCATTTT. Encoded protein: CASSLEGSNQPQHF.

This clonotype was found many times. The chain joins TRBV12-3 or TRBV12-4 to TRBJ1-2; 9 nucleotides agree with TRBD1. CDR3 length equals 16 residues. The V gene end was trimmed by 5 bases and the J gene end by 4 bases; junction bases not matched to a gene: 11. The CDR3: CASSPDRTGAVYGYTF. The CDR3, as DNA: TGTGCCAGCAGTCCCGACCGGACAGGGGCCGTCTATGGCTACACCTTC.

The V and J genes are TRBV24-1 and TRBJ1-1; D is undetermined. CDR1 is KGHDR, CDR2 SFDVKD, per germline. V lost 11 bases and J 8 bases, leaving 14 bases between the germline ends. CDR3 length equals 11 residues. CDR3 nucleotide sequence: TGTGCCAGCAGCTTAGAAGAGGAAGCTTTCTTT. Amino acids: CASSLEEEAFF.

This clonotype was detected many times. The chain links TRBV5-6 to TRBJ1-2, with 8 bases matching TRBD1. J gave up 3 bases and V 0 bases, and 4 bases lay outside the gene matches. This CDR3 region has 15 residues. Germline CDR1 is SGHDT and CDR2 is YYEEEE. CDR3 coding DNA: TGTGCCAGCAGCTTGGGGGACAGGAGATACTATGGCTACACCTTC. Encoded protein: CASSLGDRRYYGYTF.

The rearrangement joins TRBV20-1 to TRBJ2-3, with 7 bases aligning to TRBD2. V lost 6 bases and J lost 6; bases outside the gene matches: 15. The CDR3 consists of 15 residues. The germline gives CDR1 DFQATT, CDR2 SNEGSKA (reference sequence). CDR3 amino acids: CSAGERGPSADTQYF. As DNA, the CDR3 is TGCAGTGCCGGGGAGCGGGGTCCGTCGGCGGATACGCAGTATTTT.

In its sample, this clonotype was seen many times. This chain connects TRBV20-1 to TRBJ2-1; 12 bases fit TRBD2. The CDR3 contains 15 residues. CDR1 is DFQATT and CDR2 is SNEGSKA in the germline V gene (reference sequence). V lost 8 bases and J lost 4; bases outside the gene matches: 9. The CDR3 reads CSSSLAGGPYNEQFF. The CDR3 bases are TGCAGTTCTTCCCTAGCGGGAGGGCCTTACAATGAGCAGTTCTTC.

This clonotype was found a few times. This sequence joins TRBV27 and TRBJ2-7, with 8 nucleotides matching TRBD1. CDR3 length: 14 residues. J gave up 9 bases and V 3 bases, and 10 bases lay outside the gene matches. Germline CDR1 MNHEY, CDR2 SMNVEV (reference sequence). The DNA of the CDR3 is TGTGCCAGCAGTTTCCGACAGGGGAAAACTCCGCAGTACTTC. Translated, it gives CASSFRQGKTPQYF.